This T cell receptor beta chain was sequenced in a study of cytomegalovirus exposure and HLA in healthy donors. Findings and caveats of the study: It was in a later analysis that TCR association rates were seen to vary by HLA locus, highest for DRB1 and lowest for HLA-C. In a later analysis, at a false discovery rate of 0.05, roughly 16,000 TCR beta sequences matched HLA alleles. The authors enumerated roughly 160 TCR beta chains as linked to cytomegalovirus.

Notes on this clone: Its antigen remains unknown.

Primers for the PCR totalled 60 Vbeta and 13 Jbeta. Only in-frame clones appear in the TCRdb table, and some are missing; sequencing was by immunoSEQ multiplex PCR. Here the sample spans 200,000 to 250,000 clones, more than 75% being singletons. Healthy people donating bone marrow made up the donors. CDR3 length: 15 residues. Looked up from germline, CDR1 is SGHTA and CDR2 is FQGNSA. Trimming took 5 bases from V and 8 from J; bases not matched to a gene: 13. Sequenced material: PBMCs. The TCR comes from a human donor in good health. The genes are TRBV7-2 and TRBJ2-3, with 7 bases fitting TRBD2. For the CDR3, the DNA is TGTGCCAGCAGCCCGCCGACTAGCCCTCCCGGTACGCAGTATTTT. It encodes CASSPPTSPPGTQYF.